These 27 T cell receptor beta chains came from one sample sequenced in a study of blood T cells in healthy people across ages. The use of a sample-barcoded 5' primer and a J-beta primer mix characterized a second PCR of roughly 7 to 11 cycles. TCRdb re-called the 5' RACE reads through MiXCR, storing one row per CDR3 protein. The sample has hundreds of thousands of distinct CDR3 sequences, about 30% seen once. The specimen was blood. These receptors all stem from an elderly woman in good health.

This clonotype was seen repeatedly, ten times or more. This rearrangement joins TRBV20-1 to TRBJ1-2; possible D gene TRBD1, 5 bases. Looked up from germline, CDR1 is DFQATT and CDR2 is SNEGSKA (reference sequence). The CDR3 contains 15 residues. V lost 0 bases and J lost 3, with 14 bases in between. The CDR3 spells CSARDGAGRDYGYTF. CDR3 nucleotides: TGCAGTGCTAGAGATGGAGCGGGACGGGACTATGGCTACACCTTC.

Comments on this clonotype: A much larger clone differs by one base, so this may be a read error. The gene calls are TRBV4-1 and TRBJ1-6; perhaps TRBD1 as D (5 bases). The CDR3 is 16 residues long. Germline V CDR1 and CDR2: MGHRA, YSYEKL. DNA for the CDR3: TGCGTCAGCAGCCAAGATCTAGGGGTCCCTAATTCACCCCTCCACTTT. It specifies CVSSQDLGVPNSPLHF.

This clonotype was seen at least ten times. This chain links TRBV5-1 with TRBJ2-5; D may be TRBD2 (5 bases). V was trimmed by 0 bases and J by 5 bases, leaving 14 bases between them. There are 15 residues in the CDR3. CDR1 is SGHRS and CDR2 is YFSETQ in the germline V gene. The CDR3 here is CASSLGSGSGETQYF. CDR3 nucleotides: TGCGCCAGCAGCTTGGGAAGCGGTTCCGGGGAGACCCAGTACTTC.

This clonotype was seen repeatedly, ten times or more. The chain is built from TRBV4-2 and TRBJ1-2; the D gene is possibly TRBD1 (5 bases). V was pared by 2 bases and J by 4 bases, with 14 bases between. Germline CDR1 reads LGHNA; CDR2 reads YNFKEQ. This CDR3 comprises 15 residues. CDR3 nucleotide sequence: TGTGCCAGCAGCCAACCAAGACAGTGGGGCTATGGCTACACCTTC. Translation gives CASSQPRQWGYGYTF.

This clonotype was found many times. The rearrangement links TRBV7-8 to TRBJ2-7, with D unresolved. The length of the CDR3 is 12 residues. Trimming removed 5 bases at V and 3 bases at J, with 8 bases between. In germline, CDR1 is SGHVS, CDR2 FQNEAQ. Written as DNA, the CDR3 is TGTGCCAGCAGCGGATTCAACTACGAGCAGTACTTC. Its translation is CASSGFNYEQYF. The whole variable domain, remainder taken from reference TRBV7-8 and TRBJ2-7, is GAGVSQSPRYKVAKRGQDVALRCDPISGHVSLFWYQQALGQGPEFLTYFQNEAQLDKSGLPSDRFFAERPEGSVSTLKIQRTQQEDSAVYLCASSGFNYEQYFGPGTRLTVT.

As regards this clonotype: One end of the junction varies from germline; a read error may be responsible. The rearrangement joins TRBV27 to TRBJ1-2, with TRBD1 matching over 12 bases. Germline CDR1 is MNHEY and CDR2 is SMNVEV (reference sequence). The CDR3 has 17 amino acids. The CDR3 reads CASSLRGQGALLYGYTF. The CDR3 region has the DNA TGTGCTAGCAGTTTGAGGGGACAGGGGGCTCTATTGTATGGCTACACCTTC.

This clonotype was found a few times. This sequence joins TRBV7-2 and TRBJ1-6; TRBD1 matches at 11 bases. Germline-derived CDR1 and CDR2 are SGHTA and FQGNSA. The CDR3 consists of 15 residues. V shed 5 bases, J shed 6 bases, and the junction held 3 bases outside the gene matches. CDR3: CASSPDRGPNSPLHF. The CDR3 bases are TGTGCCAGCAGCCCGGACAGGGGGCCTAATTCACCCCTCCACTTT.

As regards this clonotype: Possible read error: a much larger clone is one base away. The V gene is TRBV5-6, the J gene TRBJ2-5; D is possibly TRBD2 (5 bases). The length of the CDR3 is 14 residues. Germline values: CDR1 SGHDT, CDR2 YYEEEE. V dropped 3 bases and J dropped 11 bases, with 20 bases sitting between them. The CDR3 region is CASSCDYYGDEQYF. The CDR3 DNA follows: TGTGCCAGCAGCTGCGACTACTACGGCGATGAGCAGTACTTC.

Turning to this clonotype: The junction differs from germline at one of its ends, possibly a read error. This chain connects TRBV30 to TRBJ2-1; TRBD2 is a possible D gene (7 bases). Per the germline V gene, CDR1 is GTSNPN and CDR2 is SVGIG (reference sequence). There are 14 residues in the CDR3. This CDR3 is CAWSGGPSDNEQFF. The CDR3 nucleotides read TGTGCCTGGAGCGGGGGGCCCTCCGACAATGAGCAGTTCTTC.

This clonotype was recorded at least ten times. CDR3 region: CASSLVQGSSYEQYF. The DNA of the CDR3 is TGTGCCAGCAGCTTAGTCCAGGGGAGCTCCTACGAGCAGTACTTC. V usage is TRBV7-8 and J usage is TRBJ2-7; tentative D call: TRBD1 (6 bases). The V end was cut by 1 base, the J end by 0 bases, with 10 bases between. The CDR3 is 15 amino acids. In germline, CDR1 is SGHVS, CDR2 FQNEAQ.

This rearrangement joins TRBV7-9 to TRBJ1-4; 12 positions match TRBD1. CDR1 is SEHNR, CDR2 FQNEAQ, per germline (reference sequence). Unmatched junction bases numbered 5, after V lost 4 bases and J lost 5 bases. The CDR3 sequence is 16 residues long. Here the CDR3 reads CASSSGTGGWNEKLFF. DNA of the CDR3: TGTGCCAGCAGCTCAGGGACAGGGGGCTGGAATGAAAAACTGTTTTTT.

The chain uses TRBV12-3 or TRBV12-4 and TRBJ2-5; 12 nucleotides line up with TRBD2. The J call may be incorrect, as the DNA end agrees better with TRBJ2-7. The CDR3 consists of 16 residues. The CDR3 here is CASSLVLTSGSYEQYF. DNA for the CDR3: TGTGCCAGCAGTTTGGTCCTGACTAGCGGGAGCTACGAGCAGTACTTC.

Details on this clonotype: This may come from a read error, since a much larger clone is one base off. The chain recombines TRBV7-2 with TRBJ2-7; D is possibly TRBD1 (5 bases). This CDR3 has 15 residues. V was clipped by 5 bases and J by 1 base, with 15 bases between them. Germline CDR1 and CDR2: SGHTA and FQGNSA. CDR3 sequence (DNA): TGTGCCAGCAGCCTGGGCGGACAAAATTCCTACGAGCAGTACTTC. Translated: CASSLGGQNSYEQYF.

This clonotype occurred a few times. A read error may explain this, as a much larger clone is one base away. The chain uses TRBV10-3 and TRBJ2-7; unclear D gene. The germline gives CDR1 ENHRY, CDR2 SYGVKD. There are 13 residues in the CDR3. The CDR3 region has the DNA TGTACCATCAGTGAATTTTCCGGCTACGAGCAGTACTTC. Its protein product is CTISEFSGYEQYF.

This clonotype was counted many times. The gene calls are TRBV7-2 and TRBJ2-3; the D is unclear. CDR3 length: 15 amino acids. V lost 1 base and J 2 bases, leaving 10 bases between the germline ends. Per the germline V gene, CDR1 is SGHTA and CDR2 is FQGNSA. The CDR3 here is CASSLVMGFTDTQYF. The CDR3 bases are TGTGCCAGCAGCTTAGTGATGGGATTCACAGATACGCAGTATTTT.

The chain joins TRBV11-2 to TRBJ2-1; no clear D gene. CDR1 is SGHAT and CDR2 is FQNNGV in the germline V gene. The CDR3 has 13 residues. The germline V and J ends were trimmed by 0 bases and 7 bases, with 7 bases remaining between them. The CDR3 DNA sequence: TGTGCCAGCAGCTTAGAGGTACAGAATGAGCAGTTCTTC. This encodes CASSLEVQNEQFF.

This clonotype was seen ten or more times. The CDR3 DNA sequence: TGCAGCGTCACTGAGCCGGGGGCAAACTATGGCTACACCTTC. It yields the protein CSVTEPGANYGYTF. This chain links TRBV29-1 with TRBJ1-2; the D gene is possibly TRBD1 (6 bases). The CDR3 sequence is 14 residues long. Trimming left V 6 bases short and J 2 bases short, with 16 bases between. From germline, CDR1 is SQVTM and CDR2 ANQGSEA.

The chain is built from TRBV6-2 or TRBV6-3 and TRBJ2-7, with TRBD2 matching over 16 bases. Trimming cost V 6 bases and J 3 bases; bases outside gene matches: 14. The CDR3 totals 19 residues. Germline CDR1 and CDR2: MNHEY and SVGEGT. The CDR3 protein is CASSPQTSGTSGGVYEQYF. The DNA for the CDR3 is TGTGCCAGCAGCCCCCAAACGTCCGGGACTAGCGGGGGGGTCTACGAGCAGTACTTC.

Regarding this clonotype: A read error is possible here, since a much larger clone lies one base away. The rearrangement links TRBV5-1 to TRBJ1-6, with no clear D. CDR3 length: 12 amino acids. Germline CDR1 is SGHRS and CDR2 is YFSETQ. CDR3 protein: CASSDPNLPLHF. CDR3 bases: TGCGCCAGCAGCGACCCTAATTTACCCCTCCACTTT.

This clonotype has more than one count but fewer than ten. Written as DNA, the CDR3 is TGTGCCAGCAGCCAAGGGGGACTTGCGGGGGGCCCTGGGGATACGCAGTATTTT. Protein product: CASSQGGLAGGPGDTQYF. The gene calls are TRBV4-2 and TRBJ2-3; TRBD2 agrees at 8 bases. The trim removed 1 base at V and 6 bases at J, leaving 15 bases unmatched. This CDR3 has 18 residues. Germline assignment: CDR1 LGHNA and CDR2 YNFKEQ.

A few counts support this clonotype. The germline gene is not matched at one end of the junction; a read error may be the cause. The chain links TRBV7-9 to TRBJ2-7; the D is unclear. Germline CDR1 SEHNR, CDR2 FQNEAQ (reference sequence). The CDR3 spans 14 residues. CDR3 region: CASSSTGGRYGQYF. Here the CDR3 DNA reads TGTGCCAGCAGCTCAACGGGTGGTAGGTACGGGCAGTACTTC.

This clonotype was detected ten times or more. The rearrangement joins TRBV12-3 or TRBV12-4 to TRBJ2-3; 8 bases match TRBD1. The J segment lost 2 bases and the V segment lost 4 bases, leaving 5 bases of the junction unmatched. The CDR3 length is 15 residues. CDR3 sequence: CASSWTGQFTDTQYF. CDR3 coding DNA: TGTGCCAGCAGTTGGACAGGGCAGTTCACAGATACGCAGTATTTT.

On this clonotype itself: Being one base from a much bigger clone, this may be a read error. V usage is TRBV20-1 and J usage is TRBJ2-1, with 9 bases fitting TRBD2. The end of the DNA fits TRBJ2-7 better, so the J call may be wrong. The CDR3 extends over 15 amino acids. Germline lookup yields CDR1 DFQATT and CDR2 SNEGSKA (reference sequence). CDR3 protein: CSARALAGLYNEQYF. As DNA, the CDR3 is TGCAGTGCTAGGGCTCTAGCGGGGCTCTACAATGAGCAGTACTTC.

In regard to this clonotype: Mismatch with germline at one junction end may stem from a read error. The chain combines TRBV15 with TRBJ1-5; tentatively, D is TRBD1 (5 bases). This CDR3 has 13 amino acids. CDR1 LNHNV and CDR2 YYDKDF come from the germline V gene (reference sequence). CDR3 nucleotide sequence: TGTGCCGCCAGCATACCGGGGCGGCAGCCCCAGCATTTT. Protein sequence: CAASIPGRQPQHF.

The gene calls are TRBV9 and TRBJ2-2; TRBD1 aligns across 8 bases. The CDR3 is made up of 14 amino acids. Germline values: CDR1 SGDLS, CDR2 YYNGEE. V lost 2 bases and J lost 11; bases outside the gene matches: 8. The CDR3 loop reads CASSVRQGPYELFF. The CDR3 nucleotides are TGTGCCAGCAGCGTCCGACAGGGGCCCTATGAGCTGTTTTTT.

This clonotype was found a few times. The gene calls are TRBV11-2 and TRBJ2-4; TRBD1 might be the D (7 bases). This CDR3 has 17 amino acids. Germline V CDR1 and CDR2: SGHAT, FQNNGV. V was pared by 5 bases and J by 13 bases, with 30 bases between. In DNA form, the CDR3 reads TGTGCCAGCAGCCCCGGAGGGGGCGGCAGGGCTCGGAATGAGCAGTACTTC. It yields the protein CASSPGGGGRARNEQYF. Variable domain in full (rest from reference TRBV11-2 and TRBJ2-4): EAGVAQSPRYKIIEKRQSVAFWCNPISGHATLYWYQQILGQGPKLLIQFQNNGVVDDSQLPKDRFSAERLKGVDSTLKIQPAKLEDSAVYLCASSPGGGGRARNEQYFGAGTRLSVL.

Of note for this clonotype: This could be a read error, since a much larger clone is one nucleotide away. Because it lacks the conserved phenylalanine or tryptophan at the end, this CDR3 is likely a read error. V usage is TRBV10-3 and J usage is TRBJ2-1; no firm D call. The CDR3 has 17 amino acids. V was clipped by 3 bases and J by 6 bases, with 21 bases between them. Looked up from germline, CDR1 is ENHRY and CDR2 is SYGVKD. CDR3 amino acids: CAISDSGGGPEVNEQFL. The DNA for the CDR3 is TGTGCCATCAGTGACTCCGGTGGTGGGCCCGAGGTCAATGAGCAGTTCCTC.